This T cell receptor beta chain derives from a study of blood T cell repertoires in COVID-19. This clone occurred once. Trimming stripped 6 bases from V and 4 bases from J, with 10 bases between. This CDR3 comprises 13 residues. Profiled with immunoSEQ multiplex PCR; TCRdb holds only in-frame clones, not every one. The table records roughly 84,000 clones, about 85% of them present only once. This sequence originates from an elderly man with active or convalescent COVID-19. Material for sequencing was peripheral blood. This chain uses TRBV12-3 or TRBV12-4 with TRBJ2-1; D ambiguous. The CDR3 DNA reads as TGTGCCAGCAGCTCAACAGATTACAATGAGCAGTTCTTC. Its translation: CASSSTDYNEQFF.